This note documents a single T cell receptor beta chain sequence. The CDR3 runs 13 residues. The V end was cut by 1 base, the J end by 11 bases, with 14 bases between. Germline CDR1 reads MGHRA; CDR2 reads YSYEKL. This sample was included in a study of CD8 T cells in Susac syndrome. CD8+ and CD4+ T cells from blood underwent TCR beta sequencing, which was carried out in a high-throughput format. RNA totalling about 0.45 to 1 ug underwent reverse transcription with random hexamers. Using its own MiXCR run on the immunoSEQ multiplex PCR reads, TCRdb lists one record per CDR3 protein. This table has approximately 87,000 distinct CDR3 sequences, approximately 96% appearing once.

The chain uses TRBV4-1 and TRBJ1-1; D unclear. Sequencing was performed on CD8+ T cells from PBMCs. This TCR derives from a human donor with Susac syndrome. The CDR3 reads CASSQVQEVTAFF. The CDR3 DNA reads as TGCGCCAGCAGCCAAGTGCAGGAAGTGACGGCTTTCTTT.